The sequence of this TCR beta chain was determined in a study of blood T cell repertoires in COVID-19. The wider study: The United States, Italy and Spain supplied acute and convalescent COVID-19 samples. T cells, B-cell-depleted T cells, or PBMCs supplied cDNA or gDNA.

Here immunoSEQ multiplex PCR was the method, and the copy in TCRdb shows in-frame clones only, minus some. The sample holds 250,000 to 300,000 clones, 86% seen once. Germline CDR1 reads LGHNA; CDR2 reads YNFKEQ. The CDR3 has 14 amino acids. With 1 base clipped from V and 8 bases from J, the junction kept 0 bases outside the gene matches. This TCR came from a man younger than 35 with active or convalescent COVID-19. The sample taken for sequencing was peripheral blood. This rearrangement joins TRBV4-2 to TRBJ2-4; 12 bases are a match to TRBD2. Here the CDR3 reads CASSQGLAGDIQYF. CDR3 DNA: TGTGCCAGCAGCCAAGGACTAGCGGGAGACATTCAGTACTTC.